What follows is one T cell receptor (beta chain) and its context. The CDR3 has 15 amino acids. Trimming cost V 4 bases and J 9 bases, with 19 bases left between them. Per germline, CDR1 SQVTM and CDR2 ANQGSEA. Treatment given: oral pan-JAK inhibitor, 5-10 mg twice daily. These data belong to a study of CD8+ T cells in alopecia areata. TCR sequencing used cDNA made by reverse transcription of extracted RNA. Clones were sequenced by immunoSEQ multiplex PCR, and TCRdb holds only the in-frame ones, with some missing. The sample has under 350,000 clones, about 62% seen once. The source of this sequence is a human donor with alopecia areata. The chain has TRBV29-1 and TRBJ1-6, with D possibly TRBD1 on 5 matching bases. Sequenced material: CD4+ T cells sorted from blood, taken at week 24, from a patient treated with tofacitinib. This CDR3 is CSVAGTREGTSPLHF. The CDR3 DNA follows: TGCAGCGTTGCAGGAACCAGGGAAGGGACTTCACCCCTCCACTTT.